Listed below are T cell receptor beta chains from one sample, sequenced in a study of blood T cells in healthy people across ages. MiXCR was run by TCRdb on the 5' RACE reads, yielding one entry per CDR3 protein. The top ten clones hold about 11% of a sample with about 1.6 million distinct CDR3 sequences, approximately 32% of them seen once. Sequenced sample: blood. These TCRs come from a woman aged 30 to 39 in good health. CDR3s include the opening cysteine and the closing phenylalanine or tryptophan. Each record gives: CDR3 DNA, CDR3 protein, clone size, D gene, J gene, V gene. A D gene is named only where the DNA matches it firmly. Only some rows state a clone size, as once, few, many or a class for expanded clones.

CDR3 DNA: TGTGTCAGCAGGCGGACAGTCCGGGATGAGCAGTTCTTC
CDR3 protein: CVSRRTVRDEQFF
clone size: NA
D gene: NA
J gene: TRBJ2-1
V gene: TRBV4-2

CDR3 DNA: TGTGCCAGCAGTTCCTTTAGCGGGAGAGCAGATACGCAGTATTTT
CDR3 protein: CASSSFSGRADTQYF
clone size: NA
D gene: TRBD2
J gene: TRBJ2-3
V gene: TRBV6-5

CDR3 DNA: TGCGCCAGCGCCCCCGCGACTAGCGGTCCCTACGAGCAGTACTTC
CDR3 protein: CASAPATSGPYEQYF
clone size: NA
D gene: TRBD2
J gene: TRBJ2-7
V gene: TRBV5-1

CDR3 DNA: TGCAGTGCTAGAGAGGTGGGGAACACTGAAGCTTTCTTT
CDR3 protein: CSAREVGNTEAFF
clone size: few
D gene: NA
J gene: TRBJ1-1
V gene: TRBV20-1

CDR3 DNA: TGTGCCAGCAGTCCGGGACAACCCAACAATGAGCAGTTCTTC
CDR3 protein: CASSPGQPNNEQFF
clone size: few
D gene: NA
J gene: TRBJ2-1
V gene: TRBV6-5

CDR3 DNA: TGTGCCATGGGGACTAGCGCGTCCTACAATGAGCAGTTCTTC
CDR3 protein: CAMGTSASYNEQFF
clone size: many
D gene: TRBD2
J gene: TRBJ2-1
V gene: TRBV10-3

CDR3 DNA: TGTGCCAGCGTGCGGGGGGGCCTGGGTCAAGAGACCCAGTACTTC
CDR3 protein: CASVRGGLGQETQYF
clone size: few
D gene: TRBD2
J gene: TRBJ2-5
V gene: TRBV6-2/TRBV6-3

CDR3 DNA: TGTGCCAGCACCCCGGGACTAGCGGACAATGAGCAGTTCTTC
CDR3 protein: CASTPGLADNEQFF
clone size: many
D gene: TRBD2
J gene: TRBJ2-1
V gene: TRBV6-4

CDR3 DNA: TGTGCCAGCAGCAAAGGTTCCTCGACACAGGGGACGGGGGCAACTAATGAAAAACTGTTTTTT
CDR3 protein: CASSKGSSTQGTGATNEKLFF
clone size: NA
D gene: NA
J gene: TRBJ1-4
V gene: TRBV21-1

CDR3 DNA: TGCGCCAGCAGCCAATTAACAGGGGGGCCCTCACCCCAGCATTTT
CDR3 protein: CASSQLTGGPSPQHF
clone size: few
D gene: TRBD1
J gene: TRBJ1-5
V gene: TRBV4-1

CDR3 DNA: TGCAGTGCTAGAGATTTACCGAACAGGGGGCCGTACTCCTACGAGCAGTACTTC
CDR3 protein: CSARDLPNRGPYSYEQYF
clone size: NA
D gene: TRBD1
J gene: TRBJ2-7
V gene: TRBV20-1

CDR3 DNA: TGCGCCAGCAGCTCGGTGACAGGGCGGTTGAACACTGAAGCTTTCTTT
CDR3 protein: CASSSVTGRLNTEAFF
clone size: once
D gene: TRBD1
J gene: TRBJ1-1
V gene: TRBV5-1

CDR3 DNA: TGCGCCAGCAGACGCACAGTTGGCAATCAGCCCCAGCATTTT
CDR3 protein: CASRRTVGNQPQHF
clone size: few
D gene: NA
J gene: TRBJ1-5
V gene: TRBV5-1

CDR3 DNA: TGCAGTGCTAGAGATGGGACTCGGACAGGGGACACTGAAGCTTTCTTT
CDR3 protein: CSARDGTRTGDTEAFF
clone size: NA
D gene: TRBD1
J gene: TRBJ1-1
V gene: TRBV20-1

CDR3 DNA: TGTGCCAGCAGCTTTACTGGGGAGGACTATCAGCCCCAGCATTTT
CDR3 protein: CASSFTGEDYQPQHF
clone size: NA
D gene: NA
J gene: TRBJ1-5
V gene: TRBV7-9

CDR3 DNA: TGTGCCGGCAGTCCAGGACAGGGTCGGCCCTACGAGCAGTACTTC
CDR3 protein: CAGSPGQGRPYEQYF
clone size: NA
D gene: TRBD1
J gene: TRBJ2-7
V gene: TRBV28

CDR3 DNA: TGCAGTGCTATTAGGGACAGGATGTGGGAGCAGTACTTC
CDR3 protein: CSAIRDRMWEQYF
clone size: NA
D gene: TRBD1
J gene: TRBJ2-7
V gene: TRBV20-1

CDR3 DNA: TGCAGCGCCAGTGACCTGGGGTGCGAGCAGTACTTC
CDR3 protein: CSASDLGCEQYF
clone size: NA
D gene: NA
J gene: TRBJ2-7
V gene: TRBV29-1

CDR3 DNA: TGTGCCAGCAGTTTAAGGCAGGGTCGTGGAAAACTGTTTTTT
CDR3 protein: CASSLRQGRGKLFF
clone size: NA
D gene: NA
J gene: TRBJ1-4
V gene: TRBV12-3/TRBV12-4

CDR3 DNA: TGTGCCACCAGTGATTCCCGACAGGGGAGTGGGAAGACCCAGTACTTC
CDR3 protein: CATSDSRQGSGKTQYF
clone size: few
D gene: TRBD1
J gene: TRBJ2-5
V gene: TRBV24-1

CDR3 DNA: TGTGCCAGCAGCCCACAGGTGCCCCGGACGCAGTATTTT
CDR3 protein: CASSPQVPRTQYF
clone size: NA
D gene: NA
J gene: TRBJ2-3
V gene: TRBV28

CDR3 DNA: TGTGCCAGCAGCCCCCTCCCAGGGTTGGAGACCCAGTACTTC
CDR3 protein: CASSPLPGLETQYF
clone size: many
D gene: NA
J gene: TRBJ2-5
V gene: TRBV6-6

CDR3 DNA: TGTGCCAGCAGCTTATCGAACAGGGGAGGCAATCAGCCCCAGCATTTT
CDR3 protein: CASSLSNRGGNQPQHF
clone size: few
D gene: TRBD1
J gene: TRBJ1-5
V gene: TRBV7-8

CDR3 DNA: TGCAGTGCCCCCTCACGGCGGATAAACAATGAGCAGTTCTTC
CDR3 protein: CSAPSRRINNEQFF
clone size: NA
D gene: NA
J gene: TRBJ2-1
V gene: TRBV20-1

CDR3 DNA: TGTGCCATCGACTCTACCCCAAGTCGGGGGAAGAGCTCCTACAATGAGCAGTTCTTC
CDR3 protein: CAIDSTPSRGKSSYNEQFF
clone size: NA
D gene: NA
J gene: TRBJ2-1
V gene: TRBV2

CDR3 DNA: TGTGCCAGCGGCCCTGAGACAGCTACTGCTAACTACGGCTACACCTTC
CDR3 protein: CASGPETATANYGYTF
clone size: NA
D gene: NA
J gene: TRBJ1-2
V gene: TRBV9

CDR3 DNA: TGCGCCAGCAGCCTAGGGGGCGTGGGGTCCTCCTACGAGCAGTACTTC
CDR3 protein: CASSLGGVGSSYEQYF
clone size: few
D gene: TRBD1
J gene: TRBJ2-7
V gene: TRBV5-1

CDR3 DNA: TGCGCCAGCAGCTTGGAATCAGGGGTATATGGCTACACCTTC
CDR3 protein: CASSLESGVYGYTF
clone size: NA
D gene: NA
J gene: TRBJ1-2
V gene: TRBV5-1

CDR3 DNA: TGTGCCATCAAGGATAGCGGGAGCTCCTACAATGAGCAGTTCTTC
CDR3 protein: CAIKDSGSSYNEQFF
clone size: few
D gene: TRBD2
J gene: TRBJ2-1
V gene: TRBV10-3

CDR3 DNA: TGTGCCTGCACCCCAGTCTACGAGCAGTACTTC
CDR3 protein: CACTPVYEQYF
clone size: NA
D gene: NA
J gene: TRBJ2-7
V gene: TRBV7-9

CDR3 DNA: TGCAGCGTTAGAAGCGGGAGCACAGATACGCAGTATTTT
CDR3 protein: CSVRSGSTDTQYF
clone size: many
D gene: NA
J gene: TRBJ2-3
V gene: TRBV29-1

CDR3 DNA: TGCGCCAGCAGCGGACGGGGGGGCTACGAGCAGTACTTC
CDR3 protein: CASSGRGGYEQYF
clone size: few
D gene: TRBD2
J gene: TRBJ2-7
V gene: TRBV4-1

CDR3 DNA: TGCAGTGCTAGAGATCCAGCTCGAGGGGACTATGGCTACACCTTC
CDR3 protein: CSARDPARGDYGYTF
clone size: few
D gene: NA
J gene: TRBJ1-2
V gene: TRBV20-1

CDR3 DNA: TGCGCCAGCAGCTTCCGGGACTGGGAAGCTCCAGAGCAGTACTTC
CDR3 protein: CASSFRDWEAPEQYF
clone size: NA
D gene: NA
J gene: TRBJ2-7
V gene: TRBV5-1

CDR3 DNA: TGTGCCAGCAGTGGGGACACACCGAACACTGAAGCTTTCTTT
CDR3 protein: CASSGDTPNTEAFF
clone size: few
D gene: NA
J gene: TRBJ1-1
V gene: TRBV12-3/TRBV12-4

CDR3 DNA: TGTGCCAGCAGCTCGCTCGGCCGACAGGGAAATGTTGAGACCCAGTACTTC
CDR3 protein: CASSSLGRQGNVETQYF
clone size: few
D gene: TRBD1
J gene: TRBJ2-5
V gene: TRBV5-8

CDR3 DNA: TGTGCCAGCAGCCAAGAAACTTGGCAGTATAACACAGATACGCAGTATTTT
CDR3 protein: CASSQETWQYNTDTQYF
clone size: NA
D gene: NA
J gene: TRBJ2-3
V gene: TRBV14

CDR3 DNA: TGTGCCAGCAGCAACACCGGGACTAGCGGGGCCGAGCAGTACTTC
CDR3 protein: CASSNTGTSGAEQYF
clone size: NA
D gene: TRBD2
J gene: TRBJ2-7
V gene: TRBV4-2

CDR3 DNA: TGTGCCAGCAGCTTTGGGGGTAATGGGGCTTTCTTT
CDR3 protein: CASSFGGNGAFF
clone size: few
D gene: NA
J gene: TRBJ1-1
V gene: TRBV13

CDR3 DNA: TGTGCCAGCAGTCCTTACAGGGGGAACTATGGCTACACCTTC
CDR3 protein: CASSPYRGNYGYTF
clone size: few
D gene: TRBD1
J gene: TRBJ1-2
V gene: TRBV27

CDR3 DNA: TGTGCCAGCAGCGGGGCTACAGATACGCAGTATTTT
CDR3 protein: CASSGATDTQYF
clone size: few
D gene: NA
J gene: TRBJ2-3
V gene: TRBV9

CDR3 DNA: TGCGCCAGCAGCCCTCTCGACAGTGCAACGGGTTCCTACAATGAGCAGTTCTTC
CDR3 protein: CASSPLDSATGSYNEQFF
clone size: few
D gene: NA
J gene: TRBJ2-1
V gene: TRBV4-1

CDR3 DNA: TGTGCCAGCATCCCCCAACGGGGGTATGGCTACACCTTC
CDR3 protein: CASIPQRGYGYTF
clone size: NA
D gene: NA
J gene: TRBJ1-2
V gene: TRBV7-9

CDR3 DNA: TGTGCCAGCAGTGGGATGGGACAGGCCACCTGGGATGTGCAGTTCTTC
CDR3 protein: CASSGMGQATWDVQFF
clone size: few
D gene: TRBD1
J gene: TRBJ2-1
V gene: TRBV25-1

CDR3 DNA: TGCGCCAGCAGTGAGCCTAGGACGGGGGGCTACGAGCAGTACTTC
CDR3 protein: CASSEPRTGGYEQYF
clone size: NA
D gene: TRBD2
J gene: TRBJ2-7
V gene: TRBV10-2

CDR3 DNA: TGTGCCAGCAGCTCCCCCGGGACTAGCGGGGAGGATGAGCAGTTCTTC
CDR3 protein: CASSSPGTSGEDEQFF
clone size: NA
D gene: TRBD2
J gene: TRBJ2-1
V gene: TRBV16

CDR3 DNA: TGTGCCACCAGCAGGGGAACGGCCAACGTCCTGACTTTC
CDR3 protein: CATSRGTANVLTF
clone size: few
D gene: NA
J gene: TRBJ2-6
V gene: TRBV15

CDR3 DNA: TGCGCCAGCAGCTTGATCCCGGGGGGGCAATACAATGAGCAGTTCTTC
CDR3 protein: CASSLIPGGQYNEQFF
clone size: NA
D gene: TRBD2
J gene: TRBJ2-1
V gene: TRBV5-1

CDR3 DNA: TGCAGCGTTGGGGGCGTACGGACAGGGGGCTACGAGCAGTACTTC
CDR3 protein: CSVGGVRTGGYEQYF
clone size: NA
D gene: TRBD1
J gene: TRBJ2-7
V gene: TRBV29-1